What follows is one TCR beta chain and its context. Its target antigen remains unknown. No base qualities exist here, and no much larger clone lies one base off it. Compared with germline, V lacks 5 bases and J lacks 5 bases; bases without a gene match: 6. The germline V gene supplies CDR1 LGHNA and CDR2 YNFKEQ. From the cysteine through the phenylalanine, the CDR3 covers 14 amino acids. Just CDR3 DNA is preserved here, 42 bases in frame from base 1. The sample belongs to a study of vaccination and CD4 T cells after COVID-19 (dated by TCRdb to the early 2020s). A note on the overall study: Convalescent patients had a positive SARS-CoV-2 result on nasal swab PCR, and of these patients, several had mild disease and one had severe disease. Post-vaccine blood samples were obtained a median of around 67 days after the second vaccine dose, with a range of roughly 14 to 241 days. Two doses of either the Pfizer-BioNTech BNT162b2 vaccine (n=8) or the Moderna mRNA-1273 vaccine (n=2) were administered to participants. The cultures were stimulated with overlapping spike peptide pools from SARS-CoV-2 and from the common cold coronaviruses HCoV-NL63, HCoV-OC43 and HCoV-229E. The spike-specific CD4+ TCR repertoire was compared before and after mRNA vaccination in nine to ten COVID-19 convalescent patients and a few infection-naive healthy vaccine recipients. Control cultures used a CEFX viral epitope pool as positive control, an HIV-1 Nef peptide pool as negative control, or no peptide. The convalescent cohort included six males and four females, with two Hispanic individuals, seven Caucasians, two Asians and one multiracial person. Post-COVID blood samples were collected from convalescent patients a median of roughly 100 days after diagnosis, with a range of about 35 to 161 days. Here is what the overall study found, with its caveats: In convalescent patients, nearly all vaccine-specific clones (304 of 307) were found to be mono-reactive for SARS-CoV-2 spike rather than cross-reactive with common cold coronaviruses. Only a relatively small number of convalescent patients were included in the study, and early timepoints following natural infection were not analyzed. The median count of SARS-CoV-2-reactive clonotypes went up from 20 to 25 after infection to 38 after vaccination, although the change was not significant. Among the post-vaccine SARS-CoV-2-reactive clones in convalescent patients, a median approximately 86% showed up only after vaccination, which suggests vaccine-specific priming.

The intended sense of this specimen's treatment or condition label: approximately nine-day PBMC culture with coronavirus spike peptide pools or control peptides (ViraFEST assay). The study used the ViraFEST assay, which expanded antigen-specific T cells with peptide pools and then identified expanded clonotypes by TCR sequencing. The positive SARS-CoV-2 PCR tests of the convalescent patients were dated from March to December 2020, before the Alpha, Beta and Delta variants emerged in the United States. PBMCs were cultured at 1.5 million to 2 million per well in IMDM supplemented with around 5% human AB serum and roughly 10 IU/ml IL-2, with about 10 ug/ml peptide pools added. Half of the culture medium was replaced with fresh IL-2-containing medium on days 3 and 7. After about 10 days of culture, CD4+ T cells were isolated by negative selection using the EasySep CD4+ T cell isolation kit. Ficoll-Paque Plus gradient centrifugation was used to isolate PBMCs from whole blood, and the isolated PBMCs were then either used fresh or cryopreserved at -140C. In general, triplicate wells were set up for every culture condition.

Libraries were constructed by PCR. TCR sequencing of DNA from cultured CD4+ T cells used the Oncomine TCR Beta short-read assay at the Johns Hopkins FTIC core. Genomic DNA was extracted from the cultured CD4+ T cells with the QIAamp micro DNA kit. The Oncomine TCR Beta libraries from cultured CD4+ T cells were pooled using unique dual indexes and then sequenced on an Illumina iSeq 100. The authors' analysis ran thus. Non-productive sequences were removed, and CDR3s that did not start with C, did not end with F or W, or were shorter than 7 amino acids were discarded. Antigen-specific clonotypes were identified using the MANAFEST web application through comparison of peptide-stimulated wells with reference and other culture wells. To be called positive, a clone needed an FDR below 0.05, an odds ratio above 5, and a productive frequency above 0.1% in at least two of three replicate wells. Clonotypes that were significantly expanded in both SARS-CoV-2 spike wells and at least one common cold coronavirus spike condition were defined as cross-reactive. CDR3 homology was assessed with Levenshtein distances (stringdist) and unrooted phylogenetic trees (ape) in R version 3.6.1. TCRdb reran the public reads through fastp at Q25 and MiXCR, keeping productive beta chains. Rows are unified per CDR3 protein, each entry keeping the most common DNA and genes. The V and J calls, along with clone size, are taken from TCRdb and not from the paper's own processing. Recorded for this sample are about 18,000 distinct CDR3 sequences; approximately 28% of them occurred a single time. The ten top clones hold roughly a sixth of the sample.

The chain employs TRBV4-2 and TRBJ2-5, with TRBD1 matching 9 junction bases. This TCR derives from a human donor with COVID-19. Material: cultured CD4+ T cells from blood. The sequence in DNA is TGTGCCAGCAGCAAACGGACAGGGGAGGAGACCCAGTACTTC. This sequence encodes CASSKRTGEETQYF.